The present T cell receptor beta chain was sequenced within a study of human T cells and chemical hapten exposure. Study as a whole: Small pooled library volume differences chiefly drove per-sample TCR yield variation. Findings of the study overall: The number of TCRs above 1 in 1000 frequency did not change after DPC sensitization.

Sample time point: healthy volunteer bleed at 6 weeks. Whole blood, unfractionated, served as the material for total RNA extraction. Germline-derived CDR1 and CDR2 are MNHNY and SVGAGI (reference sequence). This CDR3 region has 14 residues. J lost 7 bases, V lost 2 bases, and 2 bases had no gene match. The library tagged individual cDNA molecules with unique molecular identifiers. TCRdb re-called the RACE reads through MiXCR, storing one row per CDR3 protein. The sample includes 35,000 to 50,000 distinct CDR3 sequences, about 4% seen only once; the top ten take about 5.6%. Regarding this clonotype: What it binds is unknown.

Sequenced sample: whole blood. The receptor comes from a human donor in good health. Some clones in this sample may be carry-over from other donors' samples. The chain is built from TRBV6-6 and TRBJ1-6; 7 nucleotides align to TRBD1. The chain's CDR3 is CASSYPGQNSPLHF. In DNA, the CDR3 is TGTGCCAGCAGTTACCCGGGACAGAATTCACCCCTCCACTTT.